These T cell receptor beta chains were read from a single sample in a study of OX40 agonist ivuxolimab in advanced cancers. Assay used: immunoSEQ multiplex PCR; TCRdb lists only in-frame clones, some missing. The sample includes fewer than 140,000 clones, 90% seen only once; the top ten take 0.4% to 0.6%. Sequenced material: CD4+ or CD8+ T cells sorted from blood, taken in a trial of the OX40 agonist ivuxolimab. The receptors originated from an adult with an advanced solid tumor such as melanoma, head and neck, liver or kidney cancer. Both conserved end residues are part of each CDR3. D genes are given only for firm matches. The size entry is marked missing in some rows and otherwise reads once, few, many or a size class.

.	TRBV5-4	TRBJ2-5	.	TGTGCCAGCAGCTTGGACGACCAAGAGACCCAGTACTTC	CASSLDDQETQYF
few	TRBV5-5	TRBJ2-7	.	TGTGCCAGCAGCTTACAGGGCTCCTACGAGCAGTACTTC	CASSLQGSYEQYF
.	TRBV27	TRBJ1-2	.	TGTGCCAGCAGTTTATCTCGGGATAACTATGGCTACACCTTC	CASSLSRDNYGYTF
.	TRBV18	TRBJ1-2	.	TGTGCCAGCTCACCAGGGGCGGACACCCGCTATGGCTACACCTTC	CASSPGADTRYGYTF
.	TRBV5-1	TRBJ2-2	TRBD2	TGCGCCAGCAGCTCGGGGGGGCCGATCGGGGAGCTGTTTTTT	CASSSGGPIGELFF
.	TRBV30	TRBJ2-1	.	TGTGCTGGAGACCAGGGCTTGGGTGAGCAGTTCTTC	CAGDQGLGEQFF
.	TRBV10-3	TRBJ1-5	TRBD1	TGTGCCATCAGTGAACTCGGACAGGGGATCCAGCCCCAGCATTTT	CAISELGQGIQPQHF
.	TRBV5-1	TRBJ2-6	.	TGCGCCAGCAGCTTGGGGTCAACTGGGGCCAACGTCCTGACTTTC	CASSLGSTGANVLTF
.	TRBV28	TRBJ1-3	.	TGTGCCAGCAGTTTATTTAGGGGAAACACCATATATTTT	CASSLFRGNTIYF
.	TRBV25-1	TRBJ1-3	.	TGTGCCAGCACCCCATCTTGGGGGGCTAACACCATATATTTT	CASTPSWGANTIYF
.	TRBV27	TRBJ1-1	.	TGTGCCAGCAGTACCACCCGCCGGGTCCGGTTGAACACTGAAGCTTTCTTT	CASSTTRRVRLNTEAFF
.	TRBV27	TRBJ1-1	TRBD1	TGTGCCAGCAGTTTTAGAGGGGGCGCGGGGAACACTGAAGCTTTCTTT	CASSFRGGAGNTEAFF
once	TRBV5-1	TRBJ2-7	.	TGCGCCAGCAGCCCGGGACATTATGCCGACGAGCAGTACTTC	CASSPGHYADEQYF
.	TRBV7-6	TRBJ2-1	.	TGTGCCAGCAGCTCCCGACGGCACAATGAGCAGTTCTTC	CASSSRRHNEQFF
.	TRBV11-2	TRBJ2-3	.	TGTGCCAGCAGCTTCAGAAGCACAGATACGCAGTATTTT	CASSFRSTDTQYF
.	TRBV19	TRBJ2-1	.	TGTGCCAGTTACGGCCAGGGACACAGCAATGAGCAGTTCTTC	CASYGQGHSNEQFF
.	TRBV5-6	TRBJ1-3	.	TGTGCCAGCAGCTTGAGGGGGAGCTCTGGAAACACCATATATTTT	CASSLRGSSGNTIYF
.	TRBV29-1	TRBJ1-1	.	TGCAGCGTCGCGAAGCAGGGTTATAACACTGAAGCTTTCTTT	CSVAKQGYNTEAFF
.	TRBV10-3	TRBJ2-3	TRBD1	TGTGCCATCAGCGGGACAGGGGGCCTCACAGATACGCAGTATTTT	CAISGTGGLTDTQYF
.	TRBV11-2	TRBJ1-2	.	TGTGCCAGCAGCTCCTATGGCAGAGAGGGCTACACCTTC	CASSSYGREGYTF
.	TRBV2	TRBJ2-4	.	TGTGCCAGCAGTGATAGGGGAGAGCCGAACATTCAGTACTTC	CASSDRGEPNIQYF
.	TRBV7-2	TRBJ2-7	.	TGTGCCAGCAGCTTAGCCGGGCGCTACGAGCAGTACTTC	CASSLAGRYEQYF
once	TRBV6-6	TRBJ2-1	TRBD2	TGTGCCAGCAGATTCGCGGGGGGCGGGCAGTTCTTC	CASRFAGGGQFF
few	TRBV9	TRBJ1-5	.	TGTGCCAGCAACCTGGGGGTCCCCCAGCATTTT	CASNLGVPQHF
.	TRBV7-7	TRBJ2-5	TRBD2	TGTGCCAGCAGCTTAGCGCCCAGACTAGCGGGGGGTAAAGCGAAGACCCAGTACTTC	CASSLAPRLAGGKAKTQYF
.	TRBV7-9	TRBJ2-3	TRBD1	TGTGCCAGCAGCGGAGAACAGGGGATAGATACGCAGTATTTT	CASSGEQGIDTQYF
.	TRBV5-6	TRBJ2-7	.	TGTGCCAGCAGCTTACTCCGAAAAGGGACAAGCTACGAGCAGTACTTC	CASSLLRKGTSYEQYF
once	TRBV9	TRBJ1-2	TRBD1	TGTGCCAGCAGCGACACCGGGACAGGGGACCTAATTAACTATGGCTACACCTTC	CASSDTGTGDLINYGYTF
.	TRBV29-1	TRBJ2-1	.	TGCAGCGTTGAAGGGCCGGGCATTAAAAGGACCTACAATGAGCAGTTCTTC	CSVEGPGIKRTYNEQFF
.	TRBV9	TRBJ1-5	TRBD1	TGTGCCAGCAGCGTAGGAAAATCGGCAGGGGGGGACTCCCAGCATTTT	CASSVGKSAGGDSQHF
.	TRBV7-2	TRBJ2-5	.	TGTGCCAGCAGCTTAGGGGACCTACCAGAGACCCAGTACTTC	CASSLGDLPETQYF
.	TRBV19	TRBJ1-1	.	TGTGCCCTCAGTCCCATAGGGGGTGGTTACACTGAAGCTTTCTTT	CALSPIGGGYTEAFF
.	TRBV19	TRBJ1-5	.	TGTGCCAGTACCAGCCAGGCGGTCAGGGGCCTTAATCAGCCCCAGCATTTT	CASTSQAVRGLNQPQHF
.	TRBV5-1	TRBJ2-7	.	TGCGCCAGCAGCTTGGTGTTCCAGGGGAACGAGCAGTACTTC	CASSLVFQGNEQYF
.	TRBV10-3	TRBJ2-1	TRBD2	TGTGCCATCAGCTGGACTAGCGGGGACAATGAGCAGTTCTTC	CAISWTSGDNEQFF
once	TRBV28	TRBJ1-2	TRBD1	TGTGCCAGCAGCTTGCCGGGACAGAACTATGGCTACACCTTC	CASSLPGQNYGYTF
.	TRBV4-3	TRBJ2-3	.	TGCGCCAGCAGCCATGGCTTCAGCACAGATACGCAGTATTTT	CASSHGFSTDTQYF
once	TRBV29-1	TRBJ2-5	TRBD2	TGCAGCGTTGGAATAAGTAGCGGGGGGGCGGGGGAGACCCAGTACTTC	CSVGISSGGAGETQYF
.	TRBV30	TRBJ1-4	.	TGTGCCGGGCGGAGCCGGGACAAAATGGGGGAAAAACTGTTTTTT	CAGRSRDKMGEKLFF
.	TRBV6-6	TRBJ2-5	TRBD1	TGTGCCAGCAGTTACGGCACAGGGGGCAGTGGGGAGACCCAGTACTTC	CASSYGTGGSGETQYF
.	TRBV6-6	TRBJ1-5	TRBD1	TGTGCCAGCAGTTCCCTGACAGGGAGTGGCAATCAGCCCCAGCATTTT	CASSSLTGSGNQPQHF
.	TRBV19	TRBJ2-5	.	TGTGCCAGTAGTATAGATTGGACAGGGGCCAGCGGGGGACAAGAGACCCAGTACTTC	CASSIDWTGASGGQETQYF
.	TRBV5-4	TRBJ2-6	.	TGTGCCAGCAGCCTCGATCATGCATCAGGGGCCAACGTCCTGACTTTC	CASSLDHASGANVLTF
.	TRBV7-9	TRBJ1-3	TRBD1	TGTGCCAGCCAGGGACAGGGGTTGGACACCATATATTTT	CASQGQGLDTIYF
.	TRBV2	TRBJ2-5	.	TGTGCCAGCAGAGGAGGGCATGGAACCGAGACCCAGTACTTC	CASRGGHGTETQYF
.	TRBV27	TRBJ2-7	TRBD2	TGTGCCAGCAGGGGAGGGACGACCGGCTACGAGCAGTACTTC	CASRGGTTGYEQYF
.	TRBV5-6	TRBJ2-2	.	TGTGCCAGCAGCTTGCGGCAGGTTCGAGGCGGGGAGCTGTTTTTT	CASSLRQVRGGELFF
once	TRBV5-1	TRBJ2-3	.	TGCGCCAGCAGCTTAGGGTCAAATACGCAGTATTTT	CASSLGSNTQYF
.	TRBV7-8	TRBJ2-7	.	TGTGCCAGCACCCGGGTGGGGGGTCCGACCTACGAGCAGTACTTC	CASTRVGGPTYEQYF
.	TRBV6-5	TRBJ1-1	TRBD1	TGTGCCAGCAGTTACTCCAGACAGGGACCGACTGAAGCTTTCTTT	CASSYSRQGPTEAFF
once	TRBV7-9	TRBJ1-5	.	TGTGCCAGCAGCTTAGGGCGGGGGACTCAGCAGCCCCAGCATTTT	CASSLGRGTQQPQHF
.	TRBV6-5	TRBJ2-2	.	TGTGCCAGCAGTTCCCGAGAGGGGGGCACCGGGGAGCTGTTTTTT	CASSSREGGTGELFF
.	TRBV19	TRBJ2-1	.	TGTGCCACCTTAGGACGCCCCTACAATGAGCAGTTCTTC	CATLGRPYNEQFF